This T cell receptor beta chain originates from a study of blood T cell repertoires in COVID-19. Study in general: Specimens from acute and convalescent COVID-19 originated in the United States, Italy and Spain.

Germline V gene sequence: CDR1 LNHDA, CDR2 SQIVND (reference sequence). CDR3 length: 14 residues. V was clipped by 7 bases and J by 2 bases, with 13 bases between them. Methods used by the authors: Amplified reference gene primers provided the basis for estimating nucleated cell counts. Here immunoSEQ multiplex PCR was the method, and the copy in TCRdb shows in-frame clones only, minus some. The V and J calls and clone size come from that table; D and trimming were worked out from the DNA. The table has 200,000 to 250,000 clones, about four fifths seen once. The participants were between roughly 18 and 100 years old and came from 20 to 30 US areas.

The V gene is TRBV19, the J gene TRBJ2-3; a weak D match, TRBD2 (6 bases). Material for sequencing was PBMCs or T cells enriched from blood (not recorded which). The TCR originated in a woman aged 60-75 years who had recovered from COVID-19. CDR3: CASNNGGTTDTQYF. The DNA of the CDR3 is TGTGCCAGTAATAATGGAGGGACCACAGATACGCAGTATTTT.